Listed below are T cell receptor beta chains from one sample, sequenced in a study of T cell responses to AZD1222 COVID-19 vaccine. The data were produced by immunoSEQ multiplex PCR, yet TCRdb's version contains in-frame clones alone and is incomplete. The table includes 150,000 to 200,000 clones, almost 90% detected once. This specimen consisted of peripheral blood, obtained 28 days after the second AZD1222 dose. These receptors were taken from an adult who received the AZD1222 COVID-19 vaccine. Each CDR3 is given with its conserved first and last residue. The D gene is left open where the match is weak. Part of the rows lack a size; the others show once, few, many or a class for expanded clones.

NA | NA | TRBJ2-6 | TRBV12-3/TRBV12-4 | TGTGCCAGCATATTCTCTGGGGCCAACGTCCTGACTTTC | CASIFSGANVLTF
NA | NA | TRBJ1-4 | TRBV25-1 | TGTGCCAGCAGTGATTCTGGTCGGAATGAAAAACTGTTTTTT | CASSDSGRNEKLFF
NA | TRBD2 | TRBJ2-3 | TRBV5-1 | TGCGCCAGCAGCTTGGCTAGCGGGGGGCTAGACACAGATACGCAGTATTTT | CASSLASGGLDTDTQYF
NA | NA | TRBJ2-7 | TRBV5-5 | TGTGCCAGCAGCCGAGGACAGACGACCTACGAGCAGTACTTC | CASSRGQTTYEQYF
NA | TRBD1 | TRBJ2-7 | TRBV5-1 | TGCGCCAGCAGCTTGAGGACATCCGGGGCAGGGGGCATCGAGCAGTACTTC | CASSLRTSGAGGIEQYF
NA | TRBD2 | TRBJ2-1 | TRBV7-2 | TGTGCCAGCAGCAGGACTAGCGGGAACCCTCCCAATGAGCAGTTCTTC | CASSRTSGNPPNEQFF
NA | NA | TRBJ2-1 | TRBV11-2 | TGTGCCAGCAGCTTAGATCGGGTCGTACAGACTGAGCAGTTCTTC | CASSLDRVVQTEQFF
NA | TRBD1 | TRBJ2-3 | TRBV6-1 | TGTGCCAGCAGTGATCAGGGGGTCTATCCAGATACGCAGTATTTT | CASSDQGVYPDTQYF
NA | NA | TRBJ2-7 | TRBV19 | TGTGCCAGTAGTATGCGGGGTCCCCCCTACGAGCAGTACTTC | CASSMRGPPYEQYF
NA | NA | TRBJ1-2 | TRBV28 | TGTGCCAGCAAGGAAAACTATGGCTACACCTTC | CASKENYGYTF
NA | NA | TRBJ2-6 | TRBV7-8 | TGTGCCAGCAGCCGCGTACATGGGGCCAACGTCCTGACTTTC | CASSRVHGANVLTF
NA | TRBD1 | TRBJ1-1 | TRBV24-1 | TGTGCCACCAGTGACGACAGGGATGGGAACACTGAAGCTTTCTTT | CATSDDRDGNTEAFF
NA | NA | TRBJ1-4 | TRBV13 | TGTGCCAGCAGACCCACCGGAGTGGGGGATGAAAAACTGTTTTTT | CASRPTGVGDEKLFF
NA | NA | TRBJ1-2 | TRBV2 | TGTGCCAGCAGTCTCGACAGGCGTAACTATGGCTACACCTTC | CASSLDRRNYGYTF
NA | TRBD1 | TRBJ1-6 | TRBV5-1 | TGCGCCAGCAGCTCGCTACAGGGGGGAGATAATTCACCCCTCCACTTT | CASSSLQGGDNSPLHF
NA | TRBD1 | TRBJ2-7 | TRBV5-4 | TGTGCCAGCAGCTGGACAGGGAACGAGCAGTACTTC | CASSWTGNEQYF
NA | TRBD1 | TRBJ2-1 | TRBV19 | TGTGCCAGTCGAACAGGGGGCGCCGGCAATGAGCAGTTCTTC | CASRTGGAGNEQFF
NA | NA | TRBJ1-5 | TRBV6-1 | TGTGCCAGCAGTGAAGGGGGTAACCAGCCCCAGCATTTT | CASSEGGNQPQHF
NA | NA | TRBJ2-3 | TRBV19 | TGTGCCAGTAGTATAGCTCGGGGGACCGCAGATACGCAGTATTTT | CASSIARGTADTQYF
few | NA | TRBJ1-6 | TRBV25-1 | TGTGCCAGCAGTGACAGCTCCTATAATTCACCCCTCCACTTT | CASSDSSYNSPLHF
NA | NA | TRBJ2-7 | TRBV21-1 | TGTGCCAGCAGCAAAGAGGTACAGACTTACGAGCAGTACTTC | CASSKEVQTYEQYF
NA | NA | TRBJ2-2 | TRBV2 | TGTGCCAGCAGTGTAGGCGGGACGTACACCGGGGAGCTGTTTTTT | CASSVGGTYTGELFF
NA | NA | TRBJ1-1 | TRBV6-5 | TGTGCCAGCAGCTCCGACAGTAACACTGAAGCTTTCTTT | CASSSDSNTEAFF
NA | TRBD1 | TRBJ2-2 | TRBV2 | TGTGCCAGCAGGACCTCGGGACAGGGGGCCGGGGAGCTGTTTTTT | CASRTSGQGAGELFF
NA | TRBD1 | TRBJ1-2 | TRBV5-1 | TGCGCCAGCAGCTGGGAACAGGGGCACTATGGCTACACCTTC | CASSWEQGHYGYTF
NA | TRBD1 | TRBJ2-3 | TRBV7-9 | TGTGCCAGCAGCACCGCCGGGACAGGGATTCGAGATACGCAGTATTTT | CASSTAGTGIRDTQYF
NA | NA | TRBJ2-6 | TRBV19 | TGTGCCAGTGGGGTCTCTGGGGCCAACGTCCTGACTTTC | CASGVSGANVLTF
NA | TRBD2 | TRBJ2-7 | TRBV7-2 | TGTGCCAGCAGCTTAGGGCCCCCCTTGGTTAGCGGGGGGTCTGGAGAGCAGTACTTC | CASSLGPPLVSGGSGEQYF
NA | NA | TRBJ2-1 | TRBV6-5 | TGTGTCCTAGGGGGACCCGTGGGCAATGAGCAGTTCTTC | CVLGGPVGNEQFF
NA | TRBD2 | TRBJ2-3 | TRBV28 | TGTGCCAGCAGTTTATTTGGACTAGCGGGGGGAACAGATACGCAGTATTTT | CASSLFGLAGGTDTQYF
NA | NA | TRBJ1-5 | TRBV11-2 | TGTGCCAGCAGCTTAGTTGGGAGCAATCAGCCCCAGCATTTT | CASSLVGSNQPQHF
NA | NA | TRBJ2-5 | TRBV30 | TGTGCCGGGACCGGGTCTTTCCAAGAGACCCAGTACTTC | CAGTGSFQETQYF
NA | TRBD1 | TRBJ1-2 | TRBV5-6 | TGTGCCAGCAGGGGACAGGGGCCAGACTTC | CASRGQGPDF
NA | NA | TRBJ1-1 | TRBV5-4 | TGTGCCAGCAAGAAAGGGGAAAGGGTTGGCACTGAAGCTTTCTTT | CASKKGERVGTEAFF
NA | NA | TRBJ1-5 | TRBV7-9 | TGTGCCAGCTCTAGGGCAGAGAGCAATCAGCCCCAGCATTTT | CASSRAESNQPQHF
NA | NA | TRBJ2-7 | TRBV28 | TGTGCCAGCAGTTTGATCTCCCCAGTAGCCGAGCAGTACTTC | CASSLISPVAEQYF
NA | NA | TRBJ2-2 | TRBV7-3 | TGTGCCAGCAGTCGTGACAGGTCCGGGGAGCTGTTTTTT | CASSRDRSGELFF
NA | TRBD2 | TRBJ2-5 | TRBV3-1/TRBV3-2 | TGTGCCAGCAGCCAAGGGGGTAGCGGGGGTACGACCCAGTACTTC | CASSQGGSGGTTQYF
NA | TRBD2 | TRBJ2-7 | TRBV5-5 | TGTGCCAGCAGCTTCAGCGGGGGGGCCTACGAGCAGTACTTC | CASSFSGGAYEQYF
NA | NA | TRBJ1-2 | TRBV7-9 | TGTGCCAGCAGCCCGACAGCTAACTATGGCTACACCTTC | CASSPTANYGYTF
NA | TRBD1 | TRBJ1-6 | TRBV6-2/TRBV6-3 | TGTGCCAGCAGTTACTGGACAGGGGGCAACTCACCCCTCCACTTT | CASSYWTGGNSPLHF
NA | NA | TRBJ2-3 | TRBV5-1 | TGCGCCAGCAGCTCCAGATCCGGAACAGATACGCAGTATTTT | CASSSRSGTDTQYF
NA | TRBD1 | TRBJ1-4 | TRBV15 | TGTGCCACCAAAGGGGGCAGAAGTAGTGAAAAACTGTTTTTT | CATKGGRSSEKLFF
NA | TRBD1 | TRBJ1-1 | TRBV29-1 | TGCAGCGTACCCAGGGGGCGGCGGGCTTTCTTT | CSVPRGRRAFF
NA | NA | TRBJ1-5 | TRBV6-1 | TGTGCCAGCAGTGAAGGGCGGGGGCCCAATCAGCCCCAGCATTTT | CASSEGRGPNQPQHF
once | NA | TRBJ2-2 | TRBV7-9 | TGTGCCAGCCTTGGGCGGACGAACACCGGGGAGCTGTTTTTT | CASLGRTNTGELFF
NA | NA | TRBJ2-2 | TRBV9 | TGTGCCAGCAGCCTTGGGGCGCCGGGGACCGGGGAGCTGTTTTTT | CASSLGAPGTGELFF
NA | NA | TRBJ1-5 | TRBV4-3 | TGCGCCAGCAGCCAAGAGAGGTTACGACAGCCCCAGCATTTT | CASSQERLRQPQHF
NA | NA | TRBJ1-6 | TRBV19 | TGTGCCAGTAGTCTCCAACAGGCGGAATCACCCCTCCACTTT | CASSLQQAESPLHF
NA | TRBD1 | TRBJ2-3 | TRBV11-3 | TGTGCCAGCAGCGGACAGGGCACAGATACGCAGTATTTT | CASSGQGTDTQYF
NA | NA | TRBJ1-3 | TRBV29-1 | TGCAGCGTTGAAGATGTAAGAAACACCATATATTTT | CSVEDVRNTIYF